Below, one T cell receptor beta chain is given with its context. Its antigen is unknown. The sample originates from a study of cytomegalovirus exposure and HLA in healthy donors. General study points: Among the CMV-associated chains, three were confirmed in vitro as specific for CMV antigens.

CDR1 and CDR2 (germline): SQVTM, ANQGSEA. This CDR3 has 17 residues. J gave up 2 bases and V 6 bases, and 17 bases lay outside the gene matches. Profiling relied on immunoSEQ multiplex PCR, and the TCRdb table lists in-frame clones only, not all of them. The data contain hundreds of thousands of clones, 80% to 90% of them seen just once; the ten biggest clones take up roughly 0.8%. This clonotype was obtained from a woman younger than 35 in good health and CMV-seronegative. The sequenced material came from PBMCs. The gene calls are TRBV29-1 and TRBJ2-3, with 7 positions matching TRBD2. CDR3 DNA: TGCAGCGTGAAGGGAATTATATCCGGGGGGACCACAGATACGCAGTATTTT. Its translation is CSVKGIISGGTTDTQYF.